This TCR beta chain stems from a study of T cells in localized non-small cell lung cancer. Study conclusions and caveats: Of the top 100 tumor clones, median around 60 were in adjacent lung, around 28 among its top 100. Adjacent uninvolved lung tissue had the highest T cell clonality, exceeding tumor. As only one tumor region underwent sequencing, heterogeneity remains possible. Greater T cell density in blood accompanied longer overall survival.

Sequencing was performed with immunoSEQ multiplex PCR; in TCRdb, only in-frame clones are kept and a portion is missing. The sample records about 82,000 clones, around three quarters being singletons. With 7 bases removed from V and 0 bases from J, the gap between germline ends came to 13 bases. Germline CDR1 MNHEY, CDR2 SVGAGI. CDR3 length equals 15 residues. Notes on this clone: Its antigen is still unknown.

The rearrangement uses TRBV6-5 and TRBJ2-1; tentatively, D is TRBD1 (6 bases). The origin of this receptor is a man between 40 and 75 years old with stage II squamous cell lung carcinoma. The sample in question was PBMCs, obtained before any cancer treatment. The CDR3 DNA follows: TGTGCCAGCACCGAGGGGACAAGCTCCTACAATGAGCAGTTCTTC. It yields the protein CASTEGTSSYNEQFF.